This T cell receptor beta chain was obtained from a study of early T cells in non-severe SARS-CoV-2 infection. This CDR3 is 16 amino acids long. Trimming took 5 bases from V and 9 from J; bases not matched to a gene: 16. Germline loops: CDR1 MNHEY, CDR2 SMNVEV (reference sequence). MiXCR, applied by TCRdb to the 5' RACE reads, yields one record per CDR3 protein. The sample lists fewer than 110,000 distinct CDR3 sequences; around 10% were seen once. This clonotype showed up many times. Material for sequencing was whole blood. The rearrangement links TRBV27 to TRBJ1-5; 7 bases map to TRBD1. This clonotype originated in an adult who was a healthcare worker with PCR-confirmed SARS-CoV-2 infection or an uninfected control (not recorded which). The CDR3 loop reads CASSPRPTGAGGPQHF. The CDR3 DNA reads TGTGCCAGCAGTCCCAGACCCACAGGGGCTGGCGGGCCCCAGCATTTT.